This T cell receptor (beta chain) was captured in a study of T-cell reconstitution after alpha-beta-depleted transplantation in children listed by TCRdb under 2016. Concerning the study at large: Using TCR repertoire profiling, the study followed T-cell immune reconstitution in a quantitative way in children after TCRalphabeta/CD19-depleted allogeneic hematopoietic cell transplantation. The paper as a whole reports these results and caveats: In some patients, high TCRbeta diversity at day 60 was attributed to recipient T cells and intrathymic progenitors that had survived conditioning. About two months after transplant, the apparently early recovery of alphabetaT-cell counts reportedly depended on just several hundred clones that had expanded rapidly and came from non-depleted graft cells. Over subsequent months, a decline in hyperexpanded clone frequencies was noted, and after one year, T-cell counts and TCRbeta diversity were mostly ascribed to newly produced T cells.

Library preparation employed PCR. Sequencing used an Illumina HiSeq 2500. Molecular barcoding was employed in the preparation of TCR libraries, with unique molecular identifiers being used to normalize TCRbeta repertoire quantification. TCRdb redid the processing of the public reads, applying fastp at Q25 and MiXCR, and retained in-frame beta chains. Entries are consolidated by CDR3 protein sequence, retaining the most common genes and DNA. A total of approximately 430,000 distinct CDR3 sequences appear in this sample, under 20% of them only once. Together, the top ten hold around 30% of the sample. The treatment or condition label, as the study defines it: allogeneic hematopoietic cell transplantation with graft depleted of TCRalphabeta T cells and CD19 B cells. Transplant recipients were children who received TCRalphabeta/CD19-depleted allogeneic hematopoietic cell grafts. The CDR3 starts with the cysteine, ends with the phenylalanine, and has 12 residues. The CDR3 DNA has 36 bases and is translated from base 1. CDR1 DFQATT and CDR2 SNEGSKA were looked up in the germline V gene (reference sequence). V sheds 4 bases and J sheds 1 base, leaving 8 bases between their ends.

With respect to this clonotype: Its cognate antigen has yet to be identified. No base-level quality is on record; no much larger clone is a single base apart.

The sample consisted of PBMCs, mostly from graft donor cells, taken 360 days after TCRalphabeta/CD19-depleted stem cell transplant. The TCR comes from a boy in the first two years of life who had a stem cell transplant for Wiskott-Aldrich syndrome, so the T cells may come from the graft donor. This chain is built from TRBV20-1 and TRBJ2-7; the D gene identity is not certain. The CDR3 loop reads CSANIDSYEQYF. The DNA reads TGCAGTGCTAACATCGATTCCTACGAGCAGTACTTC.